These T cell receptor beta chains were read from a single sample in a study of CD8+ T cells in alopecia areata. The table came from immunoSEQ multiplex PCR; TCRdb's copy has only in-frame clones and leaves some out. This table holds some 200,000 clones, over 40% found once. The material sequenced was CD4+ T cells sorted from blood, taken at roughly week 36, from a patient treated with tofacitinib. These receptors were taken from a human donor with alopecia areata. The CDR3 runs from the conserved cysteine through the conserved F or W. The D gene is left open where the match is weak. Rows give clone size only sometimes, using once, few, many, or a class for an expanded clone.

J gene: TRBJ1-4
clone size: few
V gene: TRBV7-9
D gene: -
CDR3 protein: CASSLWIRGNEKLFF
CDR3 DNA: TGTGCCAGCAGTCTATGGATCAGGGGTAATGAAAAACTGTTTTTT

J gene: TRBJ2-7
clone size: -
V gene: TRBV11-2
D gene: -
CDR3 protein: CASSSVPSPGYEQYF
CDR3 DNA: TGTGCCAGCAGCTCTGTCCCGTCCCCGGGCTACGAGCAGTACTTC

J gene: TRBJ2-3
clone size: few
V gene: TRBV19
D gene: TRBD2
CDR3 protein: CASNKAGASDTQYF
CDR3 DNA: TGTGCCAGTAACAAAGCGGGAGCATCAGATACGCAGTATTTT

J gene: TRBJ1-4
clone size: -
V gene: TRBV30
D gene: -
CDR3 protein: CAWSVPGNNEKLFF
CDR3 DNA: TGTGCCTGGAGTGTCCCCGGAAATAATGAAAAACTGTTTTTT

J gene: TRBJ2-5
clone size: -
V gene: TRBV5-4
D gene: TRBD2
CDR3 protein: CASSPGLAGETQYF
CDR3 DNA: TGTGCCAGCAGCCCGGGACTAGCGGGGGAGACCCAGTACTTC

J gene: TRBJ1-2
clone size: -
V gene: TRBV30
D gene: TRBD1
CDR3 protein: CAWSVGTVIGYTF
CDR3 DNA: TGTGCCTGGAGTGTAGGGACAGTTATTGGCTACACCTTC

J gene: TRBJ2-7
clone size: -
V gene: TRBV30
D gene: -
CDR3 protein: CAWTPRRTANQQYF
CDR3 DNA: TGTGCCTGGACCCCCCGGAGGACGGCTAATCAGCAGTACTTC

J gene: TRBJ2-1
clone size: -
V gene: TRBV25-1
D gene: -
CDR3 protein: CASCGPSVHEQFF
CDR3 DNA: TGTGCCAGCTGTGGTCCTAGCGTGCATGAGCAGTTCTTC

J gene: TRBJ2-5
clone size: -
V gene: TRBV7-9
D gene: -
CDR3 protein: CASSLVDVRGAQYF
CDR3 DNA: TGTGCCAGCAGCTTAGTGGACGTTCGAGGGGCCCAGTACTTC

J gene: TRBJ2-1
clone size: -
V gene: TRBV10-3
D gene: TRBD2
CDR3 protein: CAISARGSYNEQFF
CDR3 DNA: TGTGCCATCAGTGCCCGCGGGAGCTACAATGAGCAGTTCTTC

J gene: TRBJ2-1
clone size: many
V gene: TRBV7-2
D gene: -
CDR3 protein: CASSLRVSSYNEQFF
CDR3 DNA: TGTGCCAGCAGCTTACGTGTTAGCTCCTACAATGAGCAGTTCTTC

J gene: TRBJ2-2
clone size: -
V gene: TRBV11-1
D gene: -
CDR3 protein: CASSRSLTGKLFF
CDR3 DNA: TGTGCCAGCAGCCGGAGCTTGACGGGGAAGCTGTTTTTT

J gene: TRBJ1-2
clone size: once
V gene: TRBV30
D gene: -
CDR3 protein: CAQPQGTTRGYTF
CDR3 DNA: TGTGCCCAACCTCAGGGGACCACCCGCGGCTACACCTTC